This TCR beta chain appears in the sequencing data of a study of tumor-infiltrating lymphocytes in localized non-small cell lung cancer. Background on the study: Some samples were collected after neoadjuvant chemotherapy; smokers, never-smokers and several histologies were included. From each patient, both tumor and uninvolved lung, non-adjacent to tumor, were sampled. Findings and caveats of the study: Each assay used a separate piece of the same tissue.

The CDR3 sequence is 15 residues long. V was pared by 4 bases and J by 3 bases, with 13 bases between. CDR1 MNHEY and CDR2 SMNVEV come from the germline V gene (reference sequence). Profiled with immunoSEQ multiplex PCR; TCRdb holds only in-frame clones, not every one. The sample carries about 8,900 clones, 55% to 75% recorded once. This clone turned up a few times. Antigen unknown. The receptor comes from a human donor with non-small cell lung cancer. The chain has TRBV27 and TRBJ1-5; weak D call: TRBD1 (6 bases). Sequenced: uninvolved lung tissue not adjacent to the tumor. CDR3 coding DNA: TGTGCCAGCAGTTCGATCCAGGGGTACAATCAGCCCCAGCATTTT. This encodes CASSSIQGYNQPQHF.